One sample yielded the 9 T cell receptor beta chains listed below, sequenced in a study of CD8 T cells in ankylosing spondylitis. TCRdb processed the 5' RACE reads anew with MiXCR; each CDR3 protein has one entry. This table holds approximately 25,000 distinct CDR3 sequences, roughly a sixth found once. Sequenced sample: blood. These receptors all stem from a male donor with ankylosing spondylitis or in good health (not recorded which).

There are many counts of this clonotype. The chain recombines TRBV4-2 with TRBJ2-1; 9 bases are a match to TRBD2. Germline V gene data show CDR1 as LGHNA and CDR2 as YNFKEQ. Trimming cost V 4 bases and J 5 bases; bases outside gene matches: 12. The CDR3 length is 17 residues. The CDR3 DNA sequence: TGTGCCAGCAGCCTAAGCGGGGCTAGCGGGACCAACAATGAGCAGTTCTTC. It is translated as CASSLSGASGTNNEQFF.

This clonotype was seen many times. The chain links TRBV7-9 to TRBJ1-1, with a weak D call TRBD1 (6 bases). This CDR3 contains 13 residues. Germline CDR1 SEHNR, CDR2 FQNEAQ (reference sequence). Between the trimmed V and J ends, which lost 6 bases and 5 bases, there was a span of 13 bases. CDR3 protein: CASRLQGMTEAFF. The CDR3 DNA is TGTGCCAGCAGACTACAGGGAATGACTGAAGCTTTCTTT.

This clonotype turned up a few times. V is TRBV20-1 and J is TRBJ1-1; D unresolved. The CDR3 loop spans 15 amino acids. Germline V gene lookup returns CDR1 DFQATT and CDR2 SNEGSKA (reference sequence). V was shortened by 5 bases and J by 0 bases, with 16 bases between the two germline ends. The CDR3: CSALHPESMNTEAFF. For the CDR3, the DNA is TGCAGTGCTTTACACCCAGAGAGCATGAACACTGAAGCTTTCTTT.

This clonotype was found many times. The chain carries TRBV7-3 and TRBJ2-1; no firm D call. CDR1 is SGHTA, CDR2 FQGTGA, per germline. This CDR3 is 13 amino acids long. V dropped 8 bases and J dropped 3 bases, with 11 bases sitting between them. DNA for the CDR3: TGTGCCAGCTCGGCGGACGGCTACAATGAGCAGTTCTTC. This gives the protein CASSADGYNEQFF.

This clonotype was seen many times. The chain links TRBV29-1 to TRBJ2-1; D gene ambiguous. CDR3 length: 8 amino acids. Trimming removed 0 bases from V and 15 bases from J, with 3 bases in between. Germline V gives CDR1 SQVTM, CDR2 ANQGSEA. The CDR3 DNA reads TGCAGCGTTGAAGATGGGTTCTTC. Amino acid sequence: CSVEDGFF.

The rearrangement joins TRBV6-5 to TRBJ1-6; unclear D gene. The CDR3 covers 13 residues. Trimming cost V 2 bases and J 7 bases, with 6 bases left between them. In germline, CDR1 is MNHEY, CDR2 SVGAGI. DNA of the CDR3: TGTGCCAGCAGTTACAATCGGAATTCACCCCTCCACTTT. It codes for CASSYNRNSPLHF.

This clonotype was found many times. The chain combines TRBV28 with TRBJ1-1; no reliable D call. This CDR3 has 14 residues. V shed 10 bases and J shed 0 bases, with 15 bases lying between them. CDR1 is MDHEN and CDR2 is SYDVKM in the germline V gene. DNA for the CDR3: TGTGCCATCGGATTGACTGAATTGAACACTGAAGCTTTCTTT. It codes for CAIGLTELNTEAFF.

This clonotype was found many times. The chain combines TRBV5-1 with TRBJ2-5; 7 nucleotides match TRBD1. CDR3 length equals 15 residues. Unmatched junction bases numbered 7, after V lost 3 bases and J lost 2 bases. Per germline, CDR1 SGHRS and CDR2 YFSETQ. The CDR3 sequence: CASSWGRGLQETQYF. CDR3 nucleotide sequence: TGCGCCAGCAGCTGGGGTAGGGGGCTACAAGAGACCCAGTACTTC.

J is TRBJ2-3 and V is TRBV28; 11 nucleotides match TRBD2. Trimming at V came to 5 bases and at J to 5 bases, leaving 15 bases not matched to a gene. Germline-derived CDR1 and CDR2 are MDHEN and SYDVKM. This CDR3 is built from 18 residues. This chain's CDR3 is CASSAGTSGYLAGDTQYF. CDR3 DNA: TGTGCCAGCAGTGCCGGGACTAGCGGCTATCTCGCGGGAGATACGCAGTATTTT.